This T cell receptor beta chain is drawn from a study of T cells in Graves' hyperthyroidism and ophthalmopathy. RNA transcripts yielded amplified TCR beta CDR3 regions. The TCR CDR3 was amplified in a first-round RT-PCR using the HTBI primer set. TCRdb fed the multiplex PCR reads into MiXCR, producing one record per CDR3 protein. This table has some 350,000 distinct CDR3 sequences, approximately 15% appearing once. V was cut by 5 bases and J by 4 bases, with 7 bases left in between. The germline V gene encodes CDR1 DFQATT and CDR2 SNEGSKA (reference sequence). The CDR3 loop spans 11 amino acids. Study outcomes and limitations: Most clonotypes that expanded in the thyroid above 0.001 also showed up in blood.

Ten or more counts support this clonotype. What it binds is not known. Duration under 3 months, a NOSPECS grade of at least 4, and a Clinical Activity Score of at least 3 characterized the ophthalmopathy patients. Not enrolled were patients with uncontrolled infection, other autoimmune disease, pregnancy or lactation. A roughly 9.3 ml volume of fresh peripheral blood provided the PBMCs. The sample was blood. This clonotype originated in a woman in her thirties or forties with Graves' ophthalmopathy. This chain links TRBV20-1 with TRBJ2-3, with a possible D match to TRBD2 (5 bases). Written as DNA, the CDR3 is TGCAGTGCTGGCGGGTCAGATACGCAGTATTTT. Its translation: CSAGGSDTQYF.